Below, one TCR beta chain is given with its context. This entry belongs to a study of cytomegalovirus exposure and HLA in healthy donors. In germline, CDR1 is SEHNR, CDR2 FQNEAQ (reference sequence). This CDR3 is 14 amino acids long. V shed 4 bases, J shed 3 bases, and the junction held 6 bases outside the gene matches. 60 Vbeta and 13 Jbeta primers were used in PCR. Sequencing used immunoSEQ multiplex PCR; TCRdb keeps in-frame clones, though not all of them. This table has approximately 150,000 clones, roughly three quarters appearing once. The specimen sequenced was PBMCs. The chain is built from TRBV7-9 and TRBJ2-7; the match to TRBD2 covers 7 bases. The origin of this receptor is a man between 60 and 70 years old in good health and CMV-seronegative. In DNA, the CDR3 is TGTGCCAGCAGCTCAAGCGGGGTCGACTACGAGCAGTACTTC. Its protein is CASSSSGVDYEQYF.